These T cell receptor beta chains were read from a single sample in a study of T cells in localized non-small cell lung cancer. Repertoires were generated with immunoSEQ multiplex PCR, while TCRdb's copy carries only in-frame clones and drops some. The sample lists tens of thousands of clones; approximately 80% were seen once. Sequencing used peripheral blood, obtained before any cancer treatment. Every receptor here comes from an older female donor with stage I lung adenocarcinoma. Both conserved end residues are part of each CDR3. The order of the fields is D gene, clone size, J gene, V gene, CDR3 protein, CDR3 DNA. D genes are given only for firm matches. Clone size is stated in some rows and not others, as once, few, many or a class when expanded.

NA NA TRBJ1-1 TRBV20-1 CSARPLSEAFF TGCAGTGCTAGACCCCTTTCTGAAGCTTTCTTT
NA NA TRBJ2-2 TRBV6-1 CASSEIGGGELFF TGTGCCAGCAGTGAAATAGGCGGCGGGGAGCTGTTTTTT
NA NA TRBJ1-3 TRBV30 CAWSETGNTIYF TGTGCCTGGAGTGAGACAGGAAACACCATATATTTT
NA few TRBJ1-4 TRBV5-1 CASSWGTPANEKLFF TGCGCCAGCAGCTGGGGGACCCCTGCAAATGAAAAACTGTTTTTT
NA NA TRBJ2-1 TRBV1 CTSSQELGFKDYLYNEQFF TGCACCAGCAGCCAAGAGCTGGGGTTCAAGGACTACCTCTACAATGAGCAGTTCTTC
NA few TRBJ2-7 TRBV2 CASSPTPSYEQYF TGTGCCAGCAGTCCGACACCTTCCTACGAGCAGTACTTC
NA NA TRBJ2-7 TRBV19 CASSRRRQAQYEQYF TGTGCCAGTTCGCGAAGGAGACAGGCCCAATACGAGCAGTACTTC
TRBD1 few TRBJ1-2 TRBV6-1 CASSVRQGADYGYTF TGTGCCAGCAGTGTCAGACAGGGGGCAGACTATGGCTACACCTTC
NA NA TRBJ1-1 TRBV6-5 CASSAGRTEAFF TGTGCCAGCAGCGCAGGGAGGACTGAAGCTTTCTTT
NA NA TRBJ2-4 TRBV5-4 CASSPRAKNIQYF TGTGCCAGCAGCCCGAGGGCCAAAAACATTCAGTACTTC
NA NA TRBJ1-3 TRBV7-9 CASSLTGLSGNTIYF TGTGCCAGCAGCTTAACAGGCCTCTCTGGAAACACCATATATTTT
NA NA TRBJ2-3 TRBV15 CATSRDRGLTDTQYF TGTGCCACCAGCAGAGATCGAGGACTCACAGATACGCAGTATTTT
NA NA TRBJ1-2 TRBV6-1 CASIRTLLGDGYTF TGTGCCAGCATTCGAACTCTGCTCGGGGATGGCTACACCTTC
NA NA TRBJ1-1 TRBV7-9 CASSLRTQLNTEAFF TGTGCCAGCTCACTTCGGACACAGCTGAACACTGAAGCTTTCTTT
NA once TRBJ2-1 TRBV5-1 CASSLVAEGNEQFF TGCGCCAGCAGCTTGGTGGCGGAGGGGAATGAGCAGTTCTTC
NA once TRBJ2-3 TRBV5-1 CASSFLATSTDTQYF TGCGCCAGCAGTTTTCTAGCTACTAGCACAGATACGCAGTATTTT
NA NA TRBJ2-1 TRBV5-6 CASSLGGYNEQFF TGTGCCAGCAGCTTGGGGGGGTACAATGAGCAGTTCTTC
NA NA TRBJ1-1 TRBV7-2 CASRQALQNEAFF TGTGCCAGCAGACAAGCCCTACAAAATGAAGCTTTCTTT
TRBD1 NA TRBJ1-5 TRBV15 CATSSERTGGRSNQPQHF TGTGCCACCAGCAGTGAAAGGACAGGGGGCAGGAGCAATCAGCCCCAGCATTTT
TRBD2 once TRBJ2-7 TRBV7-2 CASSRTGLAGAYEQYF TGTGCCAGCAGCAGAACGGGACTAGCGGGGGCGTACGAGCAGTACTTC
NA NA TRBJ1-2 TRBV25-1 CASSGGYGYTF TGTGCCAGCAGCGGCGGCTATGGCTACACCTTC